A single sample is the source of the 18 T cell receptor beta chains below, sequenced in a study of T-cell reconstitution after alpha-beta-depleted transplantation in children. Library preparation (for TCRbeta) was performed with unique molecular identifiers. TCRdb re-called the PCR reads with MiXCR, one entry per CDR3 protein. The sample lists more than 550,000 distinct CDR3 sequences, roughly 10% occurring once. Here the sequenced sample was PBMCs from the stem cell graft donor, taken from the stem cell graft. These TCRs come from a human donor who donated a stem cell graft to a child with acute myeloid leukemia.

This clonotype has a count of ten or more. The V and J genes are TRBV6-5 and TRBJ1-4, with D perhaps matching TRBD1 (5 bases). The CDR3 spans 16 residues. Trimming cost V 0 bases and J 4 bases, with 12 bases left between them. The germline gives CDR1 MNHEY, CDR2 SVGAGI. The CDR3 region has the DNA TGTGCCAGCAGTTACTCGACGACAGCCCATAATGAAAAACTGTTTTTT. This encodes CASSYSTTAHNEKLFF.

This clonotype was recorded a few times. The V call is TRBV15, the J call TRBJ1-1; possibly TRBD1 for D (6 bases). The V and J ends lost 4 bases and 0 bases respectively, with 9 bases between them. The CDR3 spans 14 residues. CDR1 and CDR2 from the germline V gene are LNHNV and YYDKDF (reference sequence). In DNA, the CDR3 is TGTGCCACCAGCAAGGGGGGGCTGAACACTGAAGCTTTCTTT. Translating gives CATSKGGLNTEAFF.

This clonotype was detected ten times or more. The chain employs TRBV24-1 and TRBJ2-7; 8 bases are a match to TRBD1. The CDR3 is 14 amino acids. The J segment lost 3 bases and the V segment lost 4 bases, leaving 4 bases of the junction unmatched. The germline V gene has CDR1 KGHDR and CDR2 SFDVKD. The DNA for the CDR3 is TGTGCCACCAGTGACCCCGGGACAGGCTACGAGCAGTACTTC. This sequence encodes CATSDPGTGYEQYF.

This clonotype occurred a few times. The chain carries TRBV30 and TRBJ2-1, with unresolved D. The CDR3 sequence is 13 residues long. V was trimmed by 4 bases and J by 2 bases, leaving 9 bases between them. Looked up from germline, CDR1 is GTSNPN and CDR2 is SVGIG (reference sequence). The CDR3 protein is CAWIGGPYNEQFF. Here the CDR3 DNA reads TGTGCCTGGATTGGCGGCCCCTACAATGAGCAGTTCTTC. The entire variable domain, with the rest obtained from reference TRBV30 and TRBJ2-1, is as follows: SQTIHQWPATLVQPVGSPLSLECTVEGTSNPNLYWYRQAAGRGLQLLFYSVGIGQISSEVPQNLSASRPQDRQFILSSKKLLLSDSGFYLCAWIGGPYNEQFFGPGTRLTVL.

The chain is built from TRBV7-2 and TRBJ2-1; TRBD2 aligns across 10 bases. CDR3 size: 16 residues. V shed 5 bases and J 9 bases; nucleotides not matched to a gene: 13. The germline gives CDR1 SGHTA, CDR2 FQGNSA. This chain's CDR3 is CASSPSSSGSILEQFF. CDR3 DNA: TGTGCCAGCAGCCCATCATCTAGCGGGAGTATACTTGAGCAGTTCTTC. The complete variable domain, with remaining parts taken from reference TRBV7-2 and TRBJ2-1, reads GAGVSQSPSNKVTEKGKDVELRCDPISGHTALYWYRQSLGQGLEFLIYFQGNSAPDKSGLPSDRFSAERTGGSVSTLTIQRTQQEDSAVYLCASSPSSSGSILEQFFGPGTRLTVL.

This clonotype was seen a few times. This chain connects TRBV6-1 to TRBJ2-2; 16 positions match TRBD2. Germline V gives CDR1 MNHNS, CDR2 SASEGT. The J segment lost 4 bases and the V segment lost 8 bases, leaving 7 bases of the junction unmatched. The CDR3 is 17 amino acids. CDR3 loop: CASSRGLAGGGTGELFF. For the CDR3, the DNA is TGTGCCAGCTCTCGGGGACTAGCGGGAGGGGGCACCGGGGAGCTGTTTTTT.

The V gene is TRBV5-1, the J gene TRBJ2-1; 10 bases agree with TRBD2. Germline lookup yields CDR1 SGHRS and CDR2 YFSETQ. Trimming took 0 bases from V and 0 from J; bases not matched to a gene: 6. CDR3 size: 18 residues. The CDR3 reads CASSLVASGSVSYNEQFF. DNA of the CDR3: TGCGCCAGCAGCTTGGTTGCTAGCGGGAGTGTCTCCTACAATGAGCAGTTCTTC.

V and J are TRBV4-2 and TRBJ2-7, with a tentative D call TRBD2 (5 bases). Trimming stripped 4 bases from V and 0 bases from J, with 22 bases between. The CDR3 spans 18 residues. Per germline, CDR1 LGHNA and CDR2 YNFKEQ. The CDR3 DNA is TGTGCCAGCAGCCCCGGAGGTCGGTGGAGCAGGTACTCCTACGAGCAGTACTTC. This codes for CASSPGGRWSRYSYEQYF.

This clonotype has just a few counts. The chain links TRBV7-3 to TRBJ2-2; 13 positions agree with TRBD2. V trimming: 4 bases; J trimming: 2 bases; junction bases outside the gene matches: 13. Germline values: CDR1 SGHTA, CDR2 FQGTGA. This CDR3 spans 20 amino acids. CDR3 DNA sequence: TGTGCCAGCAGCTCCCTTCCTCCACTAGCGGGAGGGCCCAACACCGGGGAGCTGTTTTTT. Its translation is CASSSLPPLAGGPNTGELFF.

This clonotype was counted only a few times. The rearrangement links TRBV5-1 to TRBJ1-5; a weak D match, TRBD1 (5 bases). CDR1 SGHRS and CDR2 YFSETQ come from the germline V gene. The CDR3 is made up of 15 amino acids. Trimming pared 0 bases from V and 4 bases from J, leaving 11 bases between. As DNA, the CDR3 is TGCGCCAGCAGCTTGGCCGGGGGTTGGAATCAGCCCCAGCATTTT. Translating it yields CASSLAGGWNQPQHF.

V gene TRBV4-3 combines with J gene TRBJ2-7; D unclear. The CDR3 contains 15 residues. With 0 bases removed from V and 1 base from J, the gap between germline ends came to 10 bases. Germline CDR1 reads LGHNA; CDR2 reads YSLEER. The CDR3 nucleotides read TGCGCCAGCAGCCAAGATTTTCAAAGTTCCTACGAGCAGTACTTC. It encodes CASSQDFQSSYEQYF.

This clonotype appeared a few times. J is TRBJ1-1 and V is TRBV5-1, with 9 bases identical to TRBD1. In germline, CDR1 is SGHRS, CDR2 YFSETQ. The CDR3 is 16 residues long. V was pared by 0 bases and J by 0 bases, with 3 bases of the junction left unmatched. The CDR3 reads CASSLGTGALNTEAFF. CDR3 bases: TGCGCCAGCAGCTTGGGGACAGGGGCCCTGAACACTGAAGCTTTCTTT. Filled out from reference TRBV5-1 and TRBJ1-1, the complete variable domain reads KAGVTQTPRYLIKTRGQQVTLSCSPISGHRSVSWYQQTPGQGLQFLFEYFSETQRNKGNFPGRFSGRQFSNSRSEMNVSTLELGDSALYLCASSLGTGALNTEAFFGQGTRLTVV.

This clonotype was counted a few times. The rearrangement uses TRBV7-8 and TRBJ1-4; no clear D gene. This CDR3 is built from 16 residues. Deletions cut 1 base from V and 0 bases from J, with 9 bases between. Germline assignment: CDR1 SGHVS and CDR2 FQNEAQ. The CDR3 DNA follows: TGTGCCAGCAGCTTAGACAGATTTGCAACTAATGAAAAACTGTTTTTT. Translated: CASSLDRFATNEKLFF.

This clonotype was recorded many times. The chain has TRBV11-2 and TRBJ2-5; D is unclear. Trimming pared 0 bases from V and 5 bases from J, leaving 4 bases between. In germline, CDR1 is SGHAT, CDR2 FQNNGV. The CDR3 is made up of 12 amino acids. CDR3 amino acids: CASSLEWETQYF. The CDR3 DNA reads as TGTGCCAGCAGCTTAGAGTGGGAGACCCAGTACTTC.

CDR3 coding DNA: TGCAGTGCTAGACCATTCCAGGGGAGTTTCCTCACCGGGGAGCTGTTTTTT. Translation gives CSARPFQGSFLTGELFF. J is TRBJ2-2 and V is TRBV20-1; tentative D call: TRBD1 (6 bases). Trimming took 2 bases from V and 4 from J, leaving 20 bases between them. Looked up from germline, CDR1 is DFQATT and CDR2 is SNEGSKA (reference sequence). The CDR3 has 17 residues.

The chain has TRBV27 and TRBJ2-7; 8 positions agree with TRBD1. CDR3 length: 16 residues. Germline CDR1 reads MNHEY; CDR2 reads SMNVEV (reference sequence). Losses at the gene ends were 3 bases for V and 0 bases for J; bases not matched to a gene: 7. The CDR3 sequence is CASSFPWTGSSYEQYF. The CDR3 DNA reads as TGTGCCAGCAGTTTTCCTTGGACAGGGAGCTCCTACGAGCAGTACTTC.

CDR3 sequence reads: CSVDRVLGETQYF. CDR3 sequence (DNA): TGCAGCGTGGACAGGGTATTGGGAGAGACCCAGTACTTC. V gene TRBV29-1 combines with J gene TRBJ2-5, with 8 bases identical to TRBD1. This CDR3 spans 13 amino acids. Germline V gives CDR1 SQVTM, CDR2 ANQGSEA. The junction had 7 bases not matched to a gene; V was cut back by 6 bases and J by 4 bases.

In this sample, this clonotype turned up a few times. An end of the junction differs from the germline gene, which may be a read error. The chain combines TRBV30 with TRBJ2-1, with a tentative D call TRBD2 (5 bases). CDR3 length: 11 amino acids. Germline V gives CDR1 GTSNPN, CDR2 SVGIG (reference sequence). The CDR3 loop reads CAWSGGLGYIF. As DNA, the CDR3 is TGTGCCTGGAGTGGAGGACTTGGGTATATCTTC. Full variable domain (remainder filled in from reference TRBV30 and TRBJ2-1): SQTIHQWPATLVQPVGSPLSLECTVEGTSNPNLYWYRQAAGRGLQLLFYSVGIGQISSEVPQNLSASRPQDRQFILSSKKLLLSDSGFYLCAWSGGLGYIFGPGTRLTVL.